The TCR beta chain described here comes from a study of blood T cell repertoires in COVID-19. Whole-study context: Samples taken during acute and convalescent COVID-19 were collected in the United States, Italy and Spain. T cells, B-cell-depleted T cells, or PBMCs provided the cDNA or gDNA that served as material.

This clone was detected many times. The method was immunoSEQ multiplex PCR; TCRdb's version includes in-frame clones alone and lacks a portion of them. The sample includes 300,000 to 350,000 clones, roughly 90% of them seen just once. CDR1 LNHDA and CDR2 SQIVND come from the germline V gene (reference sequence). V was cut by 4 bases and J by 3 bases, with 9 bases left in between. The CDR3 consists of 13 residues. This TCR derives from a man aged 25-40 years with COVID-19, enrolled during active disease. This chain uses TRBV19 with TRBJ1-2; D uncertain. The specimen was peripheral blood. CDR3 in amino acids: CASSRKADYGYTF. DNA for the CDR3: TGTGCCAGTAGTAGGAAGGCGGACTATGGCTACACCTTC.